This TCR beta chain was captured by sequencing in a study of blood T cell repertoires in COVID-19. CDR3 length: 15 amino acids. V lost 6 bases to trimming and J lost 3 bases; unmatched junction nucleotides: 8. Germline lookup yields CDR1 SGHTA and CDR2 FQGNSA. Using immunoSEQ multiplex PCR, the repertoire was profiled, and TCRdb retains in-frame clones only, with some absent. The repertoire holds 95,000 to 100,000 clones, with 80% to 95% as singletons. The origin of this receptor is a man aged 50 or older with active COVID-19. The V gene is TRBV7-2, the J gene TRBJ2-1, with 7 bases identical to TRBD2. What was sequenced was peripheral blood. In DNA, the CDR3 is TGTGCCAGCAGTCGGGAGGCGGAGGTCTACAATGAGCAGTTCTTC. Protein: CASSREAEVYNEQFF.